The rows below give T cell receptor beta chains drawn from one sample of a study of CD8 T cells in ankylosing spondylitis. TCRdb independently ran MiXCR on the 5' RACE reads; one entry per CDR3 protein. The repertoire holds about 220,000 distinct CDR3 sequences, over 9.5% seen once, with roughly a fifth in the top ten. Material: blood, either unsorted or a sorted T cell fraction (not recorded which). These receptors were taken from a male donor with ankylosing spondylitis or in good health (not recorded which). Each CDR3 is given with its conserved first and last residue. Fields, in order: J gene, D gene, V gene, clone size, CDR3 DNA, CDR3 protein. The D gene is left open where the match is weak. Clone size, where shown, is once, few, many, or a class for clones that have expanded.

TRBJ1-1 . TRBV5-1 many TGCGCCAGCAGCTACGGACGGGAGAACACTGAAGCTTTCTTT CASSYGRENTEAFF
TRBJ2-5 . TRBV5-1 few TGCGCCAGCAGCTTGACCGGGGAGGGGGCCGAGACCCAGTACTTC CASSLTGEGAETQYF
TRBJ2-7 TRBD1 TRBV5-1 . TGCGCCAGCAGCTGGTCCGGGACAGATTACGAGCAGTACTTC CASSWSGTDYEQYF
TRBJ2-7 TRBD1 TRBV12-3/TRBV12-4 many TGTGCCAGCAGTTCAACCCCACAGGGGACCGCCTACGAGCAGTACTTC CASSSTPQGTAYEQYF
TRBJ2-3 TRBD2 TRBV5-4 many TGTGCCAGCAGAAGCGGGGCCACAGATACGCAGTATTTT CASRSGATDTQYF
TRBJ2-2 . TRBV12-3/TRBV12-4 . TGTGCCATCGGTAACACCGGGGAGCTGTTTTTT CAIGNTGELFF
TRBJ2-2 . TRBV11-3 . TGTGCCAGCAGCATCTACAGGGATCGGGAGCTGTTTTTT CASSIYRDRELFF
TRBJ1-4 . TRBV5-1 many TGCGCCAGCAGCTCCGGCCAGGGAGCTAATGAAAAACTGTTTTTT CASSSGQGANEKLFF
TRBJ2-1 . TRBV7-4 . TGTGCCAGCAGCTTAGGAGGCTGGACCTTATCTTACAATGAGCAGTTCTTC CASSLGGWTLSYNEQFF
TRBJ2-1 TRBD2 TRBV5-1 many TGCGCCAGCAGCTATTCCTCGGGACTAGCGCGCAATGAGCAGTTCTTC CASSYSSGLARNEQFF
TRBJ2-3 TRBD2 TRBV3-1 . TGTGCCAGCGCGCCCAGCGGGGGGGCCGTTTTTACGCAGTATTTT CASAPSGGAVFTQYF
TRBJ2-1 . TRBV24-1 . TGTGCCACCAGTGACCCGCGGACGGCCGATCTCAAGGAGCAGTTCTTC CATSDPRTADLKEQFF
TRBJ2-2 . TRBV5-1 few TGCGCCAGCAGCTTGCGTATTTCGGCGGCGAACACCGGGGAGCTGTTTTTT CASSLRISAANTGELFF
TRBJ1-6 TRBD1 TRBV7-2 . TGTGCCAGCAGCCGGGTGGGACAGACAGGCAATTCACCCCTCCACTTT CASSRVGQTGNSPLHF
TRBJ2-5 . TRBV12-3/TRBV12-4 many TGTGCCAGCGGCAGGGAGACCCAGTACTTC CASGRETQYF
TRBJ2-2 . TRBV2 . TGTGCCAGCAAACCGGGACAGAACACCGGGGAGCTGTTTTTT CASKPGQNTGELFF
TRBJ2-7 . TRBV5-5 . TGTGCCAGCAGCTCGACATGGAACGAGCAGTACTTC CASSSTWNEQYF
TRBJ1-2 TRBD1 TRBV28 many TGTGCCAGCAGCTTCCCCAGTCCGGGACAGGGCTATGGCTACACCTTC CASSFPSPGQGYGYTF
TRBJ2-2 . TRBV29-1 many TGCAGCGTTGAAGGCCCCTTTAACACCGGGGAGCTGTTTTTT CSVEGPFNTGELFF
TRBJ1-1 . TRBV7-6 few TGTGCCAGCAGCTTAAGGGTCATGAACACTGAAGCTTTCTTT CASSLRVMNTEAFF
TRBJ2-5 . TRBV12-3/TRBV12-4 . TGTGCCGTTTTATACGCGGGGACCCAGTACTTC CAVLYAGTQYF
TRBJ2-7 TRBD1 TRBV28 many TGTGCCAGCAGCTACAGGACAGGGCCGACCTACGAGCAGTACTTC CASSYRTGPTYEQYF
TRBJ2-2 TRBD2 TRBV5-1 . TGCGCCAGCAGCGGATCTGCTAGCGGGGTTACCGGGGAGCTGTTTTTT CASSGSASGVTGELFF
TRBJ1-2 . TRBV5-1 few TGCGCCAGCACCCAAGCGGGGGGCTCAATTGGCTACACCTTC CASTQAGGSIGYTF
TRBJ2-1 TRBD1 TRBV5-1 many TGCGCCAGCAGCTTGGCCCCGGGACAGTACAATGAGCAGTTCTTC CASSLAPGQYNEQFF
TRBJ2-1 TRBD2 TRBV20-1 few TGCAGTGCTAGAGTAGGTAGCGGGGAGAGCTCCTACAATGAGCAGTTCTTC CSARVGSGESSYNEQFF
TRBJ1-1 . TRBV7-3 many TGTGCCAGCAGTTATGACAGGAACACTGAAGCTTTCTTT CASSYDRNTEAFF
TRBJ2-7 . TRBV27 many TGTGCCAGCAGTTTAACCCAAACTGGGGTGGCTATCTACGAGCAGTACTTC CASSLTQTGVAIYEQYF
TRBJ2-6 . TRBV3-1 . TGTGCCAGCAGCCCCCTTGTCAGGAGCTCTGGGGCCAACGTCCTGACTTTC CASSPLVRSSGANVLTF
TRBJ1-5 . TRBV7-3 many TGTGCCAGCAGCTTAGGGGGTGGGCAGCCCCAGCATTTT CASSLGGGQPQHF
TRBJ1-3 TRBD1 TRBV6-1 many TGTGCCAGCAGTCGCCTAGACAGGGGTGGAAACACCATATATTTT CASSRLDRGGNTIYF
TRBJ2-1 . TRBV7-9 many TGTGCCAGCATGAAGGCTGGGCGAGACAATGAGCAGTTCTTC CASMKAGRDNEQFF
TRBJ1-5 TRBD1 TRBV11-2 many TGTGCCAGCAGCGTAGGGATGGGACAGAATCAGCCCCAGCATTTT CASSVGMGQNQPQHF
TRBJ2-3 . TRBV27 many TGTGCCAGCAGTTTATGGGACCCCCGGCCTAGCACAGATACGCAGTATTTT CASSLWDPRPSTDTQYF
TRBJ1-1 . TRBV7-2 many TGTGCCAGCAGCTTATTCTCTTTTAACACTGAAGCTTTCTTT CASSLFSFNTEAFF
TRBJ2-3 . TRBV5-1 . TGCGCCAGCAGCTTGGAGGGACGGTCGGCAGATACGCAGTATTTT CASSLEGRSADTQYF
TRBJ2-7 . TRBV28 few TGTGCCAGCAGTTTTATGGGAATCTACGAGCAGTACTTC CASSFMGIYEQYF
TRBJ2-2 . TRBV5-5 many TGTGCCAGCAGCTTGGGTACTGCGAACACCGGGGAGCTGTTTTTT CASSLGTANTGELFF
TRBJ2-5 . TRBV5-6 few TGTGCCAGCAGCCGCCTCAGGGAGACCCAGTACTTC CASSRLRETQYF
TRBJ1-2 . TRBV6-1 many TGTGCCAGCAATCTAGGGCAGGGACGGGTTTCCGGCTACACCTTC CASNLGQGRVSGYTF
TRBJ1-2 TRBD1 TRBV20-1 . TGCAGCGGGAAGACAGGGCTCTATGGCTACACCTTC CSGKTGLYGYTF
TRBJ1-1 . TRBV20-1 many TGCAGTGCATCACACGTCACTGAAGCTTTCTTT CSASHVTEAFF
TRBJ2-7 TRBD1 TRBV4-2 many TGTGCCAGCAGCCAAGGTGGGACAGGGAAGGGCGAGCAGTACTTC CASSQGGTGKGEQYF
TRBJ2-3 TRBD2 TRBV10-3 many TGTGCCATCAGACCGGGACTAGCAAACCGAACCCGGATCGATACGCAGTATTTT CAIRPGLANRTRIDTQYF
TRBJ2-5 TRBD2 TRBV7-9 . TGTGCCAGCAGCTTAGGGGCAAGCGGGGGTAACCAAGAGACCCAGTACTTC CASSLGASGGNQETQYF
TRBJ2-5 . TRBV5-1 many TGCGCCAGTGGGGCGGGACAGACCCAGTACTTC CASGAGQTQYF
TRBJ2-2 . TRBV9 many TGTGCCAGCAGCCCTCATGGTGGGACCGGGGAGCTGTTTTTT CASSPHGGTGELFF
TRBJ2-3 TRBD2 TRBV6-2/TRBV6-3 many TGTGCCAGCAGTACGGGACTAGCGGGGGGCACAGATACGCAGTATTTT CASSTGLAGGTDTQYF
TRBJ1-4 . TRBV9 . TGTGCCAGCAGCGTAGAGTCCTCAACTAATGAAAAACTGTTTTTT CASSVESSTNEKLFF
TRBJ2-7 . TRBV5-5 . TGTGCCAGCAGCTCACCGACCCTACCGTGGGAGCAGTACTTC CASSSPTLPWEQYF
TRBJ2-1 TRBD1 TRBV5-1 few TGCGCCAGCAGCTTGGTCACCGGGACAGGGAAGGGTCATGAGCAGTTCTTC CASSLVTGTGKGHEQFF
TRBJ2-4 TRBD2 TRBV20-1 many TGCAGTGGGGGACAGACTAGCGGGGGAAACATTCAGTACTTC CSGGQTSGGNIQYF